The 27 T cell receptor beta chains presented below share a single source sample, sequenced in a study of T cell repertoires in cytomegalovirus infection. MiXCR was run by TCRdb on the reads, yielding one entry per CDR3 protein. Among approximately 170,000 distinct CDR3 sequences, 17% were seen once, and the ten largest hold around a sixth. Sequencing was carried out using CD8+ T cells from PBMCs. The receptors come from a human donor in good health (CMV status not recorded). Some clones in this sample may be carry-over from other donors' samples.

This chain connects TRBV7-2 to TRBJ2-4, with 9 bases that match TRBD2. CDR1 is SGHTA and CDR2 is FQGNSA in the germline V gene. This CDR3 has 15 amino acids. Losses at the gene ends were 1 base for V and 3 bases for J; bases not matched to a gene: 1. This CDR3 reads CASSLEREDKNIQYF. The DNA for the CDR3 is TGTGCCAGCAGCTTAGAGCGGGAGGACAAAAACATTCAGTACTTC.

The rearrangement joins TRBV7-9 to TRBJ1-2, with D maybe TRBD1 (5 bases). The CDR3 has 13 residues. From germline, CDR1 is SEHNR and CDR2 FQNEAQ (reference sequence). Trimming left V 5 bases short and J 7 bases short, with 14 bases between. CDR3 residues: CASSPPGGIGYTF. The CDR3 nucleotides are TGTGCCAGCAGCCCCCCGGGGGGGATTGGCTACACCTTC.

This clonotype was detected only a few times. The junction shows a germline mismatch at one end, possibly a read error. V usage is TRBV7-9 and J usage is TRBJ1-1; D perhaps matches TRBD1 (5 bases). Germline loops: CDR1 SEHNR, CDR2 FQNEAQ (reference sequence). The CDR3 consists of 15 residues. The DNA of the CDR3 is TGTGCCAGCAGCTTAGTGTCTGGGGGGAACCCTGAAGCTTTCTTT. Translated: CASSLVSGGNPEAFF.

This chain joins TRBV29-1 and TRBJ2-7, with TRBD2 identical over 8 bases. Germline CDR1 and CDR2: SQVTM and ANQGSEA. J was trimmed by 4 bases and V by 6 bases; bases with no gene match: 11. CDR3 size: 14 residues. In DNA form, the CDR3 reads TGCAGCGTCTCAACTTTCGGGACTAGGTACGAGCAGTACTTC. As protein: CSVSTFGTRYEQYF.

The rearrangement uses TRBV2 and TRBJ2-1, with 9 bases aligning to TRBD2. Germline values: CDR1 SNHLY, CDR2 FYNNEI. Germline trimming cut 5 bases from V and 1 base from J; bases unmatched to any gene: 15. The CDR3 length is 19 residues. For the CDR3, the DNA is TGTGCCAGCAGTCTCAAGCGGGAGGCAATTCAAACATCCTACAATGAGCAGTTCTTC. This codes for CASSLKREAIQTSYNEQFF. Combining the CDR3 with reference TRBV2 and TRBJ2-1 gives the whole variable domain EPEVTQTPSHQVTQMGQEVILRCVPISNHLYFYWYRQILGQKVEFLVSFYNNEISEKSEIFDDQFSVERPDGSNFTLKIRSTKLEDSAMYFCASSLKREAIQTSYNEQFFGPGTRLTVL.

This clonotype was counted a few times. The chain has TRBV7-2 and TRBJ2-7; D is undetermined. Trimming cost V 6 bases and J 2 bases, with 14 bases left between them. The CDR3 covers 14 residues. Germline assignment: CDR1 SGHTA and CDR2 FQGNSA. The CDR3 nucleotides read TGTGCCAGCAGGGCGTTCCAGGATACCTACGAGCAGTACTTC. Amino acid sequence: CASRAFQDTYEQYF.

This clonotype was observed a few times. The CDR3 coding sequence is TGTGCCAGCCGGCTGGGGCAGGTGCAGTTCTTC. It is translated as CASRLGQVQFF. The chain joins TRBV19 to TRBJ2-1; D possibly corresponds to TRBD1 (5 bases). V was clipped by 9 bases and J by 12 bases, with 15 bases between them. The CDR3 contains 11 residues. Germline V gene lookup returns CDR1 LNHDA and CDR2 SQIVND (reference sequence).

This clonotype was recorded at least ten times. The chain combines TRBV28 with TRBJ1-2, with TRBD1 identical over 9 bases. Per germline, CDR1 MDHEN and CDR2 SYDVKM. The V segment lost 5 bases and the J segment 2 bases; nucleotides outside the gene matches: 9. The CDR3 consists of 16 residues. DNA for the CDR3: TGTGCCAGCAGTCCATCATCCGGGACAGGGAACTATGGCTACACCTTC. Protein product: CASSPSSGTGNYGYTF.

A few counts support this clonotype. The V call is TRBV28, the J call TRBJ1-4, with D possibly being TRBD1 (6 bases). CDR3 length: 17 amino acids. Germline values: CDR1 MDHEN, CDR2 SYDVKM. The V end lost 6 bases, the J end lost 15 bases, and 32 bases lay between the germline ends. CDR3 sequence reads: CASRRTEDSSRERMVFF. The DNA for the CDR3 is TGTGCCAGCAGAAGGACAGAGGACAGCTCCCGAGAGAGGATGGTGTTTTTT.

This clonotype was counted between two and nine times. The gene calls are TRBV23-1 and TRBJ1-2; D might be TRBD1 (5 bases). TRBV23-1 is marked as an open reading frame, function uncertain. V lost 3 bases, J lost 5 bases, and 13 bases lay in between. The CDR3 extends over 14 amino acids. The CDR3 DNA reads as TGCGCCAGCAGTCAGAAGGAAGGGGCTTATGGCTACACCTTC. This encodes CASSQKEGAYGYTF.

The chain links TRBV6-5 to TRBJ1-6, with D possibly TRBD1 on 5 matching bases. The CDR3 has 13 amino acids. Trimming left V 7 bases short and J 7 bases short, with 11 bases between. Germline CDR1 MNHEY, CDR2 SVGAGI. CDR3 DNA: TGTGCCAGCACCAACGGGGGGAATTCACCCCTCCACTTT. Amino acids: CASTNGGNSPLHF.

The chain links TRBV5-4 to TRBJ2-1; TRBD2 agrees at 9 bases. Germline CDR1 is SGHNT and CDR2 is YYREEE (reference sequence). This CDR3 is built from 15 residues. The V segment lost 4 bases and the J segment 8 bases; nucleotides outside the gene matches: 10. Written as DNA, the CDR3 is TGTGCCAGCAGCCTTGGCGGGGGGGCCCCAGATGAGCAGTTCTTC. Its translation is CASSLGGGAPDEQFF.

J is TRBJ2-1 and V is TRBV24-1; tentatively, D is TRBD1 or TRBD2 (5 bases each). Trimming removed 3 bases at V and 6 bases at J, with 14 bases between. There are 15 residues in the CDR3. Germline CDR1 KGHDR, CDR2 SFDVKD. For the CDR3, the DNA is TGTGCCACCAGTGATCGCCCCTCGGGGCGCAATGAGCAGTTCTTC. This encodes CATSDRPSGRNEQFF.

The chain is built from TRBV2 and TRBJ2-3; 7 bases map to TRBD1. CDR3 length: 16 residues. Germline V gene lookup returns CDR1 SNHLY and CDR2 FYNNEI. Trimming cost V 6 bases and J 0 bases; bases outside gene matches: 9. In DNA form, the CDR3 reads TGTGCCAGCAGCACAGGGGCGTCGATTAGCACAGATACGCAGTATTTT. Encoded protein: CASSTGASISTDTQYF.

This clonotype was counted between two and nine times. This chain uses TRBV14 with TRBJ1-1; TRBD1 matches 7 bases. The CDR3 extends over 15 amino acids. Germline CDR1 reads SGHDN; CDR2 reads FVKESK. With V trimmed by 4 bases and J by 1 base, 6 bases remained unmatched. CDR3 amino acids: CASSRRDSWNTEAFF. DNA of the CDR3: TGTGCCAGCAGCCGTCGGGACAGTTGGAACACTGAAGCTTTCTTT.

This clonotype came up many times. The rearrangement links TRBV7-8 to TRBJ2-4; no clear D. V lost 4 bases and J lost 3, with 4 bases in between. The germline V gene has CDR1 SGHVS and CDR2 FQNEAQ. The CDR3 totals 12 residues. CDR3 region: CASSWGKNIQYF. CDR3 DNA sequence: TGTGCCAGCAGCTGGGGCAAAAACATTCAGTACTTC.

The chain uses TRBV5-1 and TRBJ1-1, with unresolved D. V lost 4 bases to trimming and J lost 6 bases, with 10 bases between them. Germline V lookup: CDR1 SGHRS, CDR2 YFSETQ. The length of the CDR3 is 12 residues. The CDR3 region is CASSIRGAEAFF. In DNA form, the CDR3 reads TGCGCCAGCAGCATTCGGGGAGCTGAAGCTTTCTTT.

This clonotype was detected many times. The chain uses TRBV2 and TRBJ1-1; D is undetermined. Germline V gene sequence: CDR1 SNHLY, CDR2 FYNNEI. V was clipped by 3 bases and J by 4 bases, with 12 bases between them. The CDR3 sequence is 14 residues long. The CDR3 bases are TGTGCCAGCAGTGATTCCGTTGGTAGCACTGAAGCTTTCTTT. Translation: CASSDSVGSTEAFF.

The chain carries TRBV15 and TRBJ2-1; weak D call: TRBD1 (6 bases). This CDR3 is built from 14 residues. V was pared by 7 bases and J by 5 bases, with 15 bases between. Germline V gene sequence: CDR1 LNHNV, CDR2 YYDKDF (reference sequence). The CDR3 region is CATTSDRRDNEQFF. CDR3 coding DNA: TGTGCCACCACCTCCGACAGGCGCGACAATGAGCAGTTCTTC.

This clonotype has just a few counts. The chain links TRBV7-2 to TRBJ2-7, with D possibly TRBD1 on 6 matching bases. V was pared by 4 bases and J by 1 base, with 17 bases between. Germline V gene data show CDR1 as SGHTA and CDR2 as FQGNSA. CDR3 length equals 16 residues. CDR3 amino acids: CASSSHPQGMSYEQYF. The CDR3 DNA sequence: TGTGCCAGCAGCTCCCACCCGCAGGGGATGTCCTACGAGCAGTACTTC.

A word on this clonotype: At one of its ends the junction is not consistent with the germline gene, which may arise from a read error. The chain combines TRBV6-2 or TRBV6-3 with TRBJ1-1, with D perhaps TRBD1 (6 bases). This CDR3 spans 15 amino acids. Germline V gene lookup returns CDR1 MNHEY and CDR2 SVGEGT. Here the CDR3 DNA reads TGTACCAGCAGATACTCAGGGACAATGAACACTGAAGCTTTCTTT. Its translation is CTSRYSGTMNTEAFF.

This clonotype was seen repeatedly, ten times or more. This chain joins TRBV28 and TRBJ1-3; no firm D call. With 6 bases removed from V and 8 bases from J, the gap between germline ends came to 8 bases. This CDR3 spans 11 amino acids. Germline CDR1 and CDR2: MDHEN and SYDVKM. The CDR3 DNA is TGTGCCAGCAGAGCTACGCACACCATATATTTT. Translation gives CASRATHTIYF.

The DNA for the CDR3 is TGTGCCAGCTCACTGAGGGGGGACGAGCAGTACTTC. It is translated as CASSLRGDEQYF. The rearrangement joins TRBV18 to TRBJ2-7; perhaps D is TRBD1 or TRBD2 (6 bases each). Germline CDR1 and CDR2: KGHSH and LQKENI. Trimming pared 4 bases from V and 5 bases from J, leaving 9 bases between. The CDR3 is 12 amino acids.

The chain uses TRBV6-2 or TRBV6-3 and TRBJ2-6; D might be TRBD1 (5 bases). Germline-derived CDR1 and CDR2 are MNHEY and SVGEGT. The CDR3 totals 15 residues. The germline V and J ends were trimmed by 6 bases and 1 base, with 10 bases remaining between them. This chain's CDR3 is CASRPQGSGANVLTF. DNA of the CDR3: TGTGCCAGCAGACCCCAGGGTTCTGGGGCCAACGTCCTGACTTTC.

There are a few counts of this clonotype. CDR3 coding DNA: TGTGCCAGCTTTCTTGTGGGAAGCAATCAGCCCCAGCATTTT. The encoded protein is CASFLVGSNQPQHF. The V gene is TRBV6-8, the J gene TRBJ1-5; D call uncertain. V was trimmed by 8 bases and J by 1 base, leaving 12 bases between them. The CDR3 runs 14 residues. The V gene's germline CDR1 is MNHGY and CDR2 SAAAGT.

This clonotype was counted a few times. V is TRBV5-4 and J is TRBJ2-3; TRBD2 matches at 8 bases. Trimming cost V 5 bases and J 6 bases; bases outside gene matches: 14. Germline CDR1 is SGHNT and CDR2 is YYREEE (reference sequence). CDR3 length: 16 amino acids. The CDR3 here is CASSPTRGGHPDTQYF. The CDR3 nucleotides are TGTGCCAGCAGTCCCACCCGGGGGGGCCACCCCGATACGCAGTATTTT.

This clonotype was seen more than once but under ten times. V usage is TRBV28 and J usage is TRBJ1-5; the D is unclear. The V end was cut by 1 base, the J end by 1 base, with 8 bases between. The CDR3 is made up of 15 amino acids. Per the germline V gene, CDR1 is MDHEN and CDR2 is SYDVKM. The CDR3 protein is CASSLFPRSNQPQHF. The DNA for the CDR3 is TGTGCCAGCAGTTTATTCCCCAGGAGCAATCAGCCCCAGCATTTT.